This TCR beta chain was obtained from a study of T-cell reconstitution after alpha-beta-depleted transplantation in children. CDR3 length: 12 residues. With 5 bases removed from V and 6 bases from J, the gap between germline ends came to 9 bases. The germline gives CDR1 LNHDA, CDR2 SQIVND (reference sequence). Preparation of the TCRbeta library was carried out with unique molecular identifiers. TCRdb reanalysed the PCR reads using MiXCR and keeps one entry per CDR3 protein. This sample has around 72,000 distinct CDR3 sequences; 4.9% occur once, and the top ten carry under 20%. The sequencing here drew on PBMCs, mostly from graft donor cells, taken 180 days after TCRalphabeta/CD19-depleted stem cell transplant. The genes are TRBV19 and TRBJ2-3; D uncertain. This receptor was taken from a boy in the first two years of life who had a stem cell transplant for acute myeloid leukemia, so the T cells may come from the graft donor. CDR3 residues: CASSVTLDTQYF. The DNA of the CDR3 is TGTGCCAGTAGTGTAACCTTGGATACGCAGTATTTT. Filled out from reference TRBV19 and TRBJ2-3, the complete variable domain reads DGGITQSPKYLFRKEGQNVTLSCEQNLNHDAMYWYRQDPGQGLRLIYYSQIVNDFQKGDIAEGYSVSREKKESFPLTVTSAQKNPTAFYLCASSVTLDTQYFGPGTRLTVL.